A single sample is the source of the 14 T cell receptor beta chains below, sequenced in a study of beta chain features in type 1 diabetes. Sequencing targeted expressed TCRB transcripts, as all isolated RNA had been reverse transcribed. The assay was immunoSEQ multiplex PCR, and TCRdb's table has in-frame clones only and misses some. The table shows under 500,000 clones, with about 30% occurring only once. Input material: naive CD4+ T cells from blood. The origin of the receptors is a man aged 18 to 30 in good health.

J is TRBJ1-2 and V is TRBV25-1; D is uncertain. The CDR3 length is 13 residues. The V gene's germline CDR1 is MGHDK and CDR2 SYGVNS. Trimming left V 6 bases short and J 4 bases short, with 12 bases between. The CDR3 DNA follows: TGTGCCAGCAGAGGCGCGGGAACCTATGGCTACACCTTC. This gives the protein CASRGAGTYGYTF.

The table lists this clone with a few counts. The J gene is TRBJ2-3, the V gene TRBV19; D gene uncertain. V was trimmed by 1 base and J by 5 bases, leaving 7 bases between them. Germline V lookup: CDR1 LNHDA, CDR2 SQIVND (reference sequence). This CDR3 is 13 amino acids long. CDR3 amino acids: CASSIGLGDTQYF. CDR3 bases: TGTGCCAGTAGTATAGGACTCGGAGATACGCAGTATTTT.

The CDR3 coding sequence is TGTGCCACCAGCAGAGATCAAAGGGTCTCCGAGCAGTACTTC. This gives the protein CATSRDQRVSEQYF. The chain employs TRBV15 and TRBJ2-7, with D unresolved. CDR1 and CDR2 from the germline V gene are LNHNV and YYDKDF (reference sequence). The CDR3 totals 14 residues. V gave up 0 bases and J gave up 6 bases, with 12 bases separating them. The full variable domain, in which reference TRBV15 and TRBJ2-7 provide the parts outside the CDR3, is DAMVIQNPRYQVTQFGKPVTLSCSQTLNHNVMYWYQQKSSQAPKLLFHYYDKDFNNEADTPDNFQSRRPNTSFCFLDIRSPGLGDTAMYLCATSRDQRVSEQYFGPGTRLTVT.

V is TRBV30 and J is TRBJ1-4; 12 bases line up with TRBD1. The germline CDR1 and CDR2 sequences are GTSNPN and SVGIG (reference sequence). The length of the CDR3 is 16 residues. Trimming removed 2 bases from V and 7 bases from J; junction bases left unmatched: 8. The CDR3: CAWSKGQGARSEKLFF. CDR3 nucleotide sequence: TGTGCCTGGAGTAAGGGACAGGGGGCGAGGAGTGAAAAACTGTTTTTT.

The chain employs TRBV7-2 and TRBJ2-7; the D gene is possibly TRBD1 (5 bases). Per the germline V gene, CDR1 is SGHTA and CDR2 is FQGNSA. CDR3 size: 15 residues. The germline V and J ends were trimmed by 2 bases and 0 bases, with 11 bases remaining between them. The DNA of the CDR3 is TGTGCCAGCAGCTTATCCGCAGGGTTCTCCTACGAGCAGTACTTC. This sequence encodes CASSLSAGFSYEQYF. The full variable domain, in which reference TRBV7-2 and TRBJ2-7 provide the parts outside the CDR3, is GAGVSQSPSNKVTEKGKDVELRCDPISGHTALYWYRQSLGQGLEFLIYFQGNSAPDKSGLPSDRFSAERTGGSVSTLTIQRTQQEDSAVYLCASSLSAGFSYEQYFGPGTRLTVT.

The J gene is TRBJ2-3, the V gene TRBV28, with 9 bases lining up with TRBD2. The CDR3 consists of 15 residues. V lost 5 bases, J lost 5 bases, and 8 bases stayed unmatched. Germline V CDR1 and CDR2: MDHEN, SYDVKM. CDR3 nucleotides: TGTGCCAGCAGTCATCACGCGGGAGGGAAAGATACGCAGTATTTT. Encoded protein: CASSHHAGGKDTQYF. The full variable domain, its missing parts supplied by reference TRBV28 and TRBJ2-3, is DVKVTQSSRYLVKRTGEKVFLECVQDMDHENMFWYRQDPGLGLRLIYFSYDVKMKEKGDIPEGYSVSREKKERFSLILESASTNQTSMYLCASSHHAGGKDTQYFGPGTRLTVL.

J is TRBJ2-2 and V is TRBV9; D is perhaps TRBD2 (5 bases). Germline values: CDR1 SGDLS, CDR2 YYNGEE. Between the trimmed V and J ends, which lost 4 bases and 6 bases, there was a span of 7 bases. The CDR3 has 12 amino acids. The CDR3 sequence is CASSRGAGELFF. The CDR3 coding sequence is TGTGCCAGCAGCCGGGGAGCCGGGGAGCTGTTTTTT.

The CDR3 sequence is CASTRGWQETQYF. The CDR3 bases are TGTGCCAGCACCCGAGGATGGCAAGAGACCCAGTACTTC. This chain links TRBV7-2 with TRBJ2-5; no firm D call. The CDR3 has 13 residues. Trimming took off 7 bases at V and 2 bases at J, with 11 bases between the two ends. CDR1 is SGHTA, CDR2 FQGNSA, per germline.

The chain recombines TRBV30 with TRBJ1-5; D ambiguous. The length of the CDR3 is 13 residues. CDR1 GTSNPN and CDR2 SVGIG come from the germline V gene (reference sequence). The V end was cut by 0 bases, the J end by 3 bases, with 6 bases between. In DNA, the CDR3 is TGTGCCTGGAGTGTCGGGAACAATCAGCCCCAGCATTTT. This sequence encodes CAWSVGNNQPQHF. The full variable domain, with the rest looked up from reference TRBV30 and TRBJ1-5, is SQTIHQWPATLVQPVGSPLSLECTVEGTSNPNLYWYRQAAGRGLQLLFYSVGIGQISSEVPQNLSASRPQDRQFILSSKKLLLSDSGFYLCAWSVGNNQPQHFGDGTRLSIL.

This chain links TRBV6-6 with TRBJ2-7; the match to TRBD1 covers 7 bases. CDR3 length: 15 amino acids. Germline CDR1 reads MNHNY; CDR2 reads SVGAGI (reference sequence). Losses at the gene ends were 2 bases for V and 0 bases for J; bases not matched to a gene: 4. CDR3: CASSYRDRASYEQYF. The CDR3 DNA follows: TGTGCCAGCAGTTACAGAGACAGGGCCTCCTACGAGCAGTACTTC.

Note on this clone: The sample carries other DNA sequences with the same CDR3. The V and J genes are TRBV5-1 and TRBJ2-5; no clear D. V was clipped by 4 bases and J by 2 bases, with 9 bases between them. Germline V lookup: CDR1 SGHRS, CDR2 YFSETQ. The CDR3 runs to 13 residues. DNA of the CDR3: TGCGCCAGCAGCACGGACGGACAAGAGACCCAGTACTTC. Protein product: CASSTDGQETQYF. The entire variable domain, with the rest obtained from reference TRBV5-1 and TRBJ2-5, is as follows: KAGVTQTPRYLIKTRGQQVTLSCSPISGHRSVSWYQQTPGQGLQFLFEYFSETQRNKGNFPGRFSGRQFSNSRSEMNVSTLELGDSALYLCASSTDGQETQYFGPGTRLLVL.

The chain carries TRBV6-6 and TRBJ1-2; 7 bases map to TRBD1. The trim removed 4 bases at V and 8 bases at J, leaving 7 bases unmatched. Germline V gene data show CDR1 as MNHNY and CDR2 as SVGAGI (reference sequence). This CDR3 is built from 13 residues. The CDR3 loop reads CASSLSGGGGYTF. The DNA for the CDR3 is TGTGCCAGCAGTTTATCAGGGGGAGGAGGCTACACCTTC.

The rearrangement joins TRBV10-3 to TRBJ1-2; 8 bases match TRBD1. The germline CDR1 and CDR2 sequences are ENHRY and SYGVKD. CDR3 length equals 14 residues. Trimming at V came to 3 bases and at J to 7 bases, leaving 7 bases not matched to a gene. The CDR3 here is CAISEMRTGFGYTF. As DNA, the CDR3 is TGTGCCATCAGTGAAATGAGGACAGGGTTTGGCTACACCTTC.

A remark on this clone: This sample also contains other DNA sequences that code for the same CDR3. The rearrangement uses TRBV25-1 and TRBJ2-3; TRBD2 might be the D (5 bases). The CDR3 is 13 residues long. V was shortened by 3 bases and J by 3 bases, with 7 bases between the two germline ends. Per germline, CDR1 MGHDK and CDR2 SYGVNS. This CDR3 is CASSDPGTDTQYF. For the CDR3, the DNA is TGTGCCAGCAGTGACCCGGGGACAGATACGCAGTATTTT.